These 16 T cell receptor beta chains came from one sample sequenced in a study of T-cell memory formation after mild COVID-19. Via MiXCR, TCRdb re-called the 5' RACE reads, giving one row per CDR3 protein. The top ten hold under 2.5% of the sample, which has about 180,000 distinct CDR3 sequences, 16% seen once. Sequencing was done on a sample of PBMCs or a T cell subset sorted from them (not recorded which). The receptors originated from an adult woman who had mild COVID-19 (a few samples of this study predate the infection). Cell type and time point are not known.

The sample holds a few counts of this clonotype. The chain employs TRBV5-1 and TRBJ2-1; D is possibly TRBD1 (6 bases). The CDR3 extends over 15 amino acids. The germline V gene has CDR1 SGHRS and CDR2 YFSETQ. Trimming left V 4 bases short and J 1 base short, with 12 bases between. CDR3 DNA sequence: TGCGCCAGCAGCCCGATGGACAGATCCTACAATGAGCAGTTCTTC. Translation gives CASSPMDRSYNEQFF. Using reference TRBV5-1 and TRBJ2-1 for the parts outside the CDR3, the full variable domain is KAGVTQTPRYLIKTRGQQVTLSCSPISGHRSVSWYQQTPGQGLQFLFEYFSETQRNKGNFPGRFSGRQFSNSRSEMNVSTLELGDSALYLCASSPMDRSYNEQFFGPGTRLTVL.

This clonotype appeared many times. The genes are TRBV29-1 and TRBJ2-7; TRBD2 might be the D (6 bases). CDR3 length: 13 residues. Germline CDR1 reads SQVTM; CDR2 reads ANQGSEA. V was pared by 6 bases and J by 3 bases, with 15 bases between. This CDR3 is CSVMGGRYYEQYF. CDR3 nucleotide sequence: TGCAGCGTCATGGGGGGACGGTACTACGAGCAGTACTTC.

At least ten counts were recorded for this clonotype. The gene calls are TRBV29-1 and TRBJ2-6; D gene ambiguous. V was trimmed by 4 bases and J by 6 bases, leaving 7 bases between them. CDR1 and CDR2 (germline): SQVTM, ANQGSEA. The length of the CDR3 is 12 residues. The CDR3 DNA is TGCAGCGTTGCTTCGTTGGCCAACGTCCTGACTTTC. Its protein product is CSVASLANVLTF.

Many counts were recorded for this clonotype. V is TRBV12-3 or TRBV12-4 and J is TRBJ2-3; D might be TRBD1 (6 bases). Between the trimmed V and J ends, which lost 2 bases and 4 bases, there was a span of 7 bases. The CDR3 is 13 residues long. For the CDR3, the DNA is TGTGCCAGCAGTTTACAGGGGTCAGATACGCAGTATTTT. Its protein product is CASSLQGSDTQYF.

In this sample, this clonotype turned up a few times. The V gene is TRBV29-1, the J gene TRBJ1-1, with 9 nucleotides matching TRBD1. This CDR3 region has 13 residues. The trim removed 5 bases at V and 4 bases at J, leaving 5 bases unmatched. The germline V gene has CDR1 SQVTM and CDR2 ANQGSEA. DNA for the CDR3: TGCAGCGTTAACCGGGACAGGGTCACTGAAGCTTTCTTT. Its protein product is CSVNRDRVTEAFF.

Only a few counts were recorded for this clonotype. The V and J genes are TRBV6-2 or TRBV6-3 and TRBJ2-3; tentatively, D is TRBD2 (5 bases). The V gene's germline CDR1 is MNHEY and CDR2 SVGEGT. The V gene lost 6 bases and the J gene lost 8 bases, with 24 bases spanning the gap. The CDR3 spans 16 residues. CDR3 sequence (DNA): TGTGCCAGCAGCCAGACTGGTGGAGCTGGCGAGGGTACGCAGTATTTT. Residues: CASSQTGGAGEGTQYF.

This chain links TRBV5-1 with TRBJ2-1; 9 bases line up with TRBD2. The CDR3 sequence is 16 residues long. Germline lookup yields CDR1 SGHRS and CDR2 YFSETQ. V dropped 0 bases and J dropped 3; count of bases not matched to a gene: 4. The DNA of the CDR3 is TGCGCCAGCAGCTTGGAGGCTAGCGGGGTCTACAATGAGCAGTTCTTC. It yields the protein CASSLEASGVYNEQFF.

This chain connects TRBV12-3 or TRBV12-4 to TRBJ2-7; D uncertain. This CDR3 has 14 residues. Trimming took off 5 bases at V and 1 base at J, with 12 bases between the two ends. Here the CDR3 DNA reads TGTGCCAGCAGTCTGATCTACCGTTCCTACGAGCAGTACTTC. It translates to CASSLIYRSYEQYF.

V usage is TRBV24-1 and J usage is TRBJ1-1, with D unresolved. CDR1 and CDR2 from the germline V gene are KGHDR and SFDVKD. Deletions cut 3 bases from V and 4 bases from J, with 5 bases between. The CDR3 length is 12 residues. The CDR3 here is CATSDPGTEAFF. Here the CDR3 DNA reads TGTGCCACCAGTGATCCCGGCACTGAAGCTTTCTTT.

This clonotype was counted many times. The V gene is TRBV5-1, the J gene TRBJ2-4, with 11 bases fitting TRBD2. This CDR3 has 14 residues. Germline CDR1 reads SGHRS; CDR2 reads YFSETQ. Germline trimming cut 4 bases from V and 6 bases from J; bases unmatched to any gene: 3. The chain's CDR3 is CASSPGLAVNIQYF. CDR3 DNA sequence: TGCGCCAGCAGCCCGGGACTAGCGGTAAACATTCAGTACTTC.

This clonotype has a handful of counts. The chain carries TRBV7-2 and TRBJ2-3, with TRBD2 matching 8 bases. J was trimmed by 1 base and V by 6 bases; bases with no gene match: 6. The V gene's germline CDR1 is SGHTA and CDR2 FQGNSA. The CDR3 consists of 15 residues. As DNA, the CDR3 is TGTGCCAGCAGTTCGACTAGCGACGGCACAGATACGCAGTATTTT. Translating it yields CASSSTSDGTDTQYF.

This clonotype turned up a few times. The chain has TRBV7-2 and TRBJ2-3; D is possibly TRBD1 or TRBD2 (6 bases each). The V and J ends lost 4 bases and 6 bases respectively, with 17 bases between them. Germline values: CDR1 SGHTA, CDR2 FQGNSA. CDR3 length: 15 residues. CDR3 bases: TGTGCCAGCAGCTCGGGGGCAGGTAGGGCCGATACGCAGTATTTT. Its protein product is CASSSGAGRADTQYF.

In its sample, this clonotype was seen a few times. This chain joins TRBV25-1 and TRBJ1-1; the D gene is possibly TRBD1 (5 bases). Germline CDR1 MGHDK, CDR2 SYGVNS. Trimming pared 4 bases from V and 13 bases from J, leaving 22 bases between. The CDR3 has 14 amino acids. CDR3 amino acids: CASSGSGTGRDIFF. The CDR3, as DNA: TGTGCCAGCAGTGGATCCGGGACCGGGCGGGATATTTTCTTT.

DNA of the CDR3: TGTGCCAGCAGTCCCTTGACAGGGTCCAACTATGGCTACACCTTC. Translating gives CASSPLTGSNYGYTF. This chain joins TRBV6-5 and TRBJ1-2; TRBD1 aligns across 7 bases. V lost 5 bases, J lost 2 bases, and 8 bases stayed unmatched. This CDR3 is built from 15 residues. Germline CDR1 reads MNHEY; CDR2 reads SVGAGI.

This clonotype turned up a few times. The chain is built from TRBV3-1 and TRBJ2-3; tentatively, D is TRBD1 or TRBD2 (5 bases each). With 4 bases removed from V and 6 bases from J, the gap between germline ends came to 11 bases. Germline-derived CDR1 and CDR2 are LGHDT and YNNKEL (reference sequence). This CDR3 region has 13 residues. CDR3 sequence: CASSPGAGDTQYF. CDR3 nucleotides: TGTGCCAGCAGCCCCGGGGCCGGCGATACGCAGTATTTT.

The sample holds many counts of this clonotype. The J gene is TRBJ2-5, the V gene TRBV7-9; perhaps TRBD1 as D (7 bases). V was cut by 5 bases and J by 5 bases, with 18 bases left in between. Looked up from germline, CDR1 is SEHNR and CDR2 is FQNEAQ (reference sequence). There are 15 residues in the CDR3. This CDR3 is CASSPSEGAGETQYF. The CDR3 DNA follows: TGTGCCAGCAGCCCATCCGAGGGGGCGGGGGAGACCCAGTACTTC. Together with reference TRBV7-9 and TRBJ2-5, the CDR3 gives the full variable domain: DTGVSQNPRHKITKRGQNVTFRCDPISEHNRLYWYRQTLGQGPEFLTYFQNEAQLEKSRLLSDRFSAERPKGSFSTLEIQRTEQGDSAMYLCASSPSEGAGETQYFGPGTRLLVL.